Shown below are 30 T cell receptor beta chains from a single sample sequenced in a study of T cell clonality in common variable immunodeficiency. Clones were sequenced by immunoSEQ multiplex PCR, and TCRdb holds only the in-frame ones, with some missing. This set yields about 66,000 clones and no singletons; the top ten hold roughly 1.7%. The sample comprised peripheral blood mononuclear cells. These receptors came from a person aged 18 to 70 in good health.

This clone has a count of ten or more. The CDR3 end lies 3 residues beyond the end of the read and is filled in from the germline J gene. V is TRBV20-1 and J is TRBJ2-5, with TRBD2 matching 7 bases. The CDR3 is 14 residues long. The V and J ends lost 4 bases and 1 base, in that order; junction bases with no gene match: 6. Germline values: CDR1 DFQATT, CDR2 SNEGSKA (reference sequence). This CDR3 is CSATPGTTQETQYF. CDR3 DNA, as far as it was read: TGCAGTGCTACCCCCGGGACTACCCAAGAGACC.

This clone was seen at least ten times. The read gets to within 3 residues of the CDR3 end, and the germline J gene fills in the rest. The chain carries TRBV7-8 and TRBJ2-2; TRBD2 aligns across 11 bases. The CDR3 sequence is 18 residues long. From germline, CDR1 is SGHVS and CDR2 FQNEAQ. Trimming removed 6 bases from V and 0 bases from J; junction bases left unmatched: 9. CDR3 DNA (partial): TGTGCCAGCAGTCCTCCGCTAGCGGGAGGCTCGAACACCGGGGAG. It is translated as CASSPPLAGGSNTGE. The whole CDR3 region reads CASSPPLAGGSNTGELFF.

This clone was observed many times. The sequence runs out 3 residues before the end of the CDR3; the remainder is reconstructed from the germline J gene. The V and J genes are TRBV13 and TRBJ2-4; 8 positions agree with TRBD2. The CDR3 runs 18 residues. V lost 3 bases and J lost 0; bases outside the gene matches: 10. CDR1 is PRHDT, CDR2 FYEKMQ, per germline (reference sequence). CDR3 amino acids: CASSLTSAKWEAKNIQYF. The part of the CDR3 DNA that was read is TGTGCCAGCAGCTTGACTAGCGCTAAGTGGGAAGCCAAAAACATT. Looking up the rest from reference TRBV13 and TRBJ2-4 gives the full variable domain: AAGVIQSPRHLIKEKRETATLKCYPIPRHDTVYWYQQGPGQDPQFLISFYEKMQSDKGSIPDRFSAQQFSDYHSELNMSSLELGDSALYFCASSLTSAKWEAKNIQYFGAGTRLSVL.

There are many counts of this clone. The read falls 3 residues short of the CDR3 end, and the missing part is taken from the germline J gene. The chain has TRBV28 and TRBJ1-2, with 10 bases aligning to TRBD1. The CDR3 contains 14 residues. From germline, CDR1 is MDHEN and CDR2 SYDVKM. With V trimmed by 4 bases and J by 4 bases, 3 bases remained unmatched. The CDR3: CASSSGTGVYGYTF. The part of the CDR3 DNA that was read is TGTGCCAGCAGTTCCGGGACAGGGGTCTATGGC.

Ten or more counts support this clone. The CDR3 extends 3 residues past the end of the read, so its final part is completed from the germline J gene. The chain joins TRBV2 to TRBJ2-3; 10 bases fit TRBD1. The germline gives CDR1 SNHLY, CDR2 FYNNEI. The CDR3 loop spans 17 amino acids. V lost 8 bases to trimming and J lost 0 bases; unmatched junction nucleotides: 11. CDR3 bases read: TGTGCCAGCCGTCCCGGGACAGGGGTGGAGAGCACAGATACG. Translation: CASRPGTGVESTDT. The CDR3 as a whole reads CASRPGTGVESTDTQYF.

Concerning this clone itself: The read comes to an end 3 residues before the CDR3 does, leaving the germline J gene to fill in the end. The genes are TRBV11-2 and TRBJ2-1; D ambiguous. Germline V CDR1 and CDR2: SGHAT, FQNNGV. Trimming cost V 2 bases and J 5 bases, with 10 bases left between them. The CDR3 has 14 residues. CDR3 bases read: TGTGCCAGCAGCTTATTTGGTCAGAACAATGAG. It codes for CASSLFGQNNE. The whole CDR3 sequence reads CASSLFGQNNEQFF.

This clone was counted many times. The read terminates 3 residues ahead of where the CDR3 ends, so the germline J gene completes it. The chain joins TRBV13 to TRBJ2-3, with 16 nucleotides matching TRBD2. This CDR3 is 16 amino acids long. V dropped 5 bases and J dropped 6; count of bases not matched to a gene: 5. Germline-derived CDR1 and CDR2 are PRHDT and FYEKMQ (reference sequence). Incomplete CDR3 DNA: TGTGCCAGCAGCCCGGGACTAGCGGGAGGGTTGGATACG. Translation: CASSPGLAGGLDT. The CDR3 reads in full as CASSPGLAGGLDTQYF.

This clone was observed at least ten times. The read is 3 residues too short to cover the CDR3 end, so that end is filled in from the germline J gene. V gene TRBV5-5 combines with J gene TRBJ1-5; possible D gene TRBD1, 5 bases. Germline V gives CDR1 SGHKS, CDR2 YYEKEE (reference sequence). With 0 bases removed from V and 5 bases from J, the gap between germline ends came to 12 bases. The CDR3 totals 15 residues. The CDR3 sequence is CASSLGVRVDQPQHF. Incomplete CDR3 DNA: TGTGCCAGCAGCTTGGGCGTCAGGGTGGATCAGCCC.

This clone was recorded many times. The read comes to an end 3 residues before the CDR3 does, leaving the germline J gene to fill in the end. The chain couples TRBV30 to TRBJ2-1; 7 bases match TRBD2. Germline assignment: CDR1 GTSNPN and CDR2 SVGIG (reference sequence). Unmatched junction bases numbered 5, after V lost 2 bases and J lost 1 base. This CDR3 comprises 15 residues. The sequenced CDR3 bases are TGTGCCTGGAGTAGCGGGAAGTTTTCCTACAATGAG. Amino acid sequence: CAWSSGKFSYNE. The full CDR3 sequence reads CAWSSGKFSYNEQFF.

This clone occurred many times. The CDR3 end is not reached by the read, which stops 3 residues before it; the germline J gene fills it in. V gene TRBV7-9 combines with J gene TRBJ2-5; unclear D gene. The V and J ends lost 5 bases and 5 bases respectively, with 15 bases between them. This CDR3 spans 14 amino acids. Germline V lookup: CDR1 SEHNR, CDR2 FQNEAQ (reference sequence). The CDR3 protein is CASSSPVSSETQYF. CDR3 DNA, as far as it was read: TGTGCCAGCAGCAGCCCGGTTTCCTCCGAGACC.

This clone was observed at least ten times. The read ends 3 residues early relative to the CDR3; the germline J gene fills the gap. The chain combines TRBV11-3 with TRBJ2-3, with a possible D match to TRBD2 (6 bases). This CDR3 region has 15 residues. Germline V lookup: CDR1 SGHNT, CDR2 YENEEA. With 2 bases removed from V and 1 base from J, the gap between germline ends came to 10 bases. The CDR3 loop reads CASSLSGVGTDTQYF. The CDR3 bases that were read are TGTGCCAGCAGCTTATCGGGGGTAGGCACAGATACG.

This clone was seen many times. The CDR3 end is not reached by the read, which stops 3 residues before it; the germline J gene fills it in. The chain employs TRBV5-1 and TRBJ2-3; 7 bases align to TRBD2. Germline trimming cut 4 bases from V and 3 bases from J; bases unmatched to any gene: 5. The CDR3 sequence is 14 residues long. Germline loops: CDR1 SGHRS, CDR2 YFSETQ. CDR3 sequence: CASSQGLGTDTQYF. CDR3 DNA, as far as it was read: TGCGCCAGCAGCCAAGGACTAGGGACAGATACG.

This clone was seen repeatedly, ten times or more. The read terminates 3 residues before the CDR3 end, so the remaining end is supplied by the germline J gene. This chain joins TRBV5-1 and TRBJ2-2; 8 bases line up with TRBD1. Losses at the gene ends were 4 bases for V and 3 bases for J; bases not matched to a gene: 8. Germline CDR1 SGHRS, CDR2 YFSETQ. The CDR3 consists of 16 residues. Partial CDR3 DNA: TGCGCCAGCAGCCCATCCCCGGGACAGGACACCGGGGAG. This codes for CASSPSPGQDTGE. The full CDR3 is CASSPSPGQDTGELFF.

This clone has at least ten counts. The read finishes 3 residues shy of the CDR3 end, and the germline J gene is used to complete it. This rearrangement joins TRBV7-3 to TRBJ2-7; TRBD2 agrees at 10 bases. Germline CDR1 reads SGHTA; CDR2 reads FQGTGA. This CDR3 spans 14 amino acids. V gave up 2 bases and J gave up 6 bases; unmatched junction bases: 4. The CDR3 loop reads CASSLAWTSGEQYF. The sequenced part of the CDR3 DNA is TGTGCCAGCAGCTTAGCCTGGACTAGCGGCGAG.

This clone was recorded at least ten times. The read stops 3 residues short of the end of the CDR3; the missing end is completed from the germline J gene. This chain connects TRBV20-1 to TRBJ1-2, with 7 positions matching TRBD1. This CDR3 spans 14 amino acids. V shed 5 bases, J shed 4 bases, and the junction held 10 bases outside the gene matches. Germline CDR1 DFQATT, CDR2 SNEGSKA (reference sequence). CDR3 in amino acids: CSAGLTGESYGYTF. Partial CDR3 DNA: TGCAGTGCTGGACTCACAGGGGAGAGCTATGGC.

This clone was seen repeatedly, ten times or more. The CDR3 end is not reached by the read, which stops 3 residues before it; the germline J gene fills it in. The V and J genes are TRBV10-3 and TRBJ2-3; no clear D. The V end lost 6 bases, the J end lost 1 base, and 8 bases lay between the germline ends. The CDR3 extends over 13 amino acids. CDR1 ENHRY and CDR2 SYGVKD come from the germline V gene. The covered CDR3 bases are TGTGCCATCAGCCCTCCGGGCACAGATACG. This encodes CAISPPGTDT. The full CDR3 protein reads CAISPPGTDTQYF.

Regarding this clone: The read terminates 3 residues ahead of where the CDR3 ends, so the germline J gene completes it. This chain uses TRBV2 with TRBJ1-2, with 10 bases that match TRBD1. Germline values: CDR1 SNHLY, CDR2 FYNNEI. This CDR3 region has 14 residues. The DNA read from the CDR3 is TGTGCCAGCAGAGGACAGGGGGGTGGGAGCGGC. Protein product: CASRGQGGGSG. The whole CDR3 sequence is CASRGQGGGSGYTF.

This clone was recorded at least ten times. The read gets to within 3 residues of the CDR3 end, and the germline J gene fills in the rest. This chain joins TRBV7-9 and TRBJ2-5, with TRBD2 as a possible D gene (5 bases). Germline V gives CDR1 SEHNR, CDR2 FQNEAQ (reference sequence). Trimming shortened V by 6 bases and J by 4 bases, and 15 bases separated the two germline ends. The CDR3 has 14 amino acids. The DNA read from the CDR3 is TGTGCCAGCAGTGACCCAGAGGGCAGAGAGACC. It translates to CASSDPEGRET. The whole CDR3 reads CASSDPEGRETQYF.

Details on this clone: The missing CDR3 end, 3 residues past where the read stops, is filled in from the germline J gene. V gene TRBV20-1 combines with J gene TRBJ2-1, with 12 bases lining up with TRBD2. V shed 2 bases, J shed 1 base, and the junction held 15 bases outside the gene matches. The V gene's germline CDR1 is DFQATT and CDR2 SNEGSKA (reference sequence). This CDR3 has 20 residues. Incomplete CDR3 DNA: TGCAGTGCTAGATTCTTGGGGGGTCTAGCGGGAGGGTCGTCCTACAATGAG. Protein sequence: CSARFLGGLAGGSSYNE. From start to end, the CDR3 is CSARFLGGLAGGSSYNEQFF.

This clone was found many times. The read gets to within 3 residues of the CDR3 end, and the germline J gene fills in the rest. This chain joins TRBV12-3 or TRBV12-4 and TRBJ2-7; D call uncertain. Trimming shortened V by 7 bases and J by 1 base, and 8 bases separated the two germline ends. This CDR3 comprises 12 residues. The CDR3 bases that were read are TGTGCCAGCACTCCCGGGTCCTACGAG. It codes for CASTPGSYE. The entire CDR3 reads CASTPGSYEQYF.

The table lists this clone with many counts. The junction departs from the called germline gene at one end, perhaps through a read error. The DNA ends 3 residues before the CDR3 does, and the rest of the CDR3 is filled in from the germline J gene. J is TRBJ2-3 and V is TRBV19; 7 nucleotides line up with TRBD2. Germline assignment: CDR1 LNHDA and CDR2 SQIVND (reference sequence). The CDR3 loop spans 16 amino acids. CDR3 DNA (partial): TGTGCCAGTAGTATAGGGGCGGGCGGGAGCAGAGATACG. Its protein product is CASSIGAGGSRDT. In full, the CDR3 reads CASSIGAGGSRDTQYF.

With respect to this clone: With the read ending 3 residues before the CDR3 end, the germline J gene is used to fill in that end. The rearrangement joins TRBV2 to TRBJ2-2; D is possibly TRBD1 (5 bases). The V end was cut by 3 bases, the J end by 0 bases, with 5 bases between. Germline CDR1 SNHLY, CDR2 FYNNEI. The CDR3 is made up of 14 amino acids. The CDR3 loop reads CASSEGPNTGELFF. The DNA read from the CDR3 is TGTGCCAGCAGTGAGGGGCCGAACACCGGGGAG.

This clone has at least ten counts. Read sequence stops 3 residues before the CDR3 end, and the germline J gene provides the missing end. The genes are TRBV6-2 or TRBV6-3 and TRBJ2-7; 10 bases are a match to TRBD2. The CDR3 has 12 amino acids. With 5 bases clipped from V and 6 bases from J, the junction kept 1 base outside the gene matches. From germline, CDR1 is MNHEY and CDR2 SVGEGT. CDR3 residues: CASSKREGEQYF. The CDR3 DNA, read in part, is TGTGCCAGCAGTAAGCGGGAGGGCGAG.

This clone was detected ten times or more. With the read ending 3 residues before the CDR3 end, the germline J gene is used to fill in that end. The chain joins TRBV20-1 to TRBJ2-5; 12 bases match TRBD2. Per germline, CDR1 DFQATT and CDR2 SNEGSKA (reference sequence). V shed 6 bases and J 5 bases; nucleotides not matched to a gene: 7. The CDR3 covers 14 residues. CDR3 bases read: TGCAGTGCACCCCTAGCGGGAGGGGGGGAGACC. Translating it yields CSAPLAGGGET. The whole CDR3 reads CSAPLAGGGETQYF.

This clone was counted at least ten times. The CDR3 is cut off 3 residues early in the read; its end comes from the germline J gene. The genes are TRBV15 and TRBJ2-1; tentatively, D is TRBD1 (6 bases). V shed 3 bases and J shed 2 bases, with 11 bases lying between them. This CDR3 spans 15 amino acids. The germline V gene has CDR1 LNHNV and CDR2 YYDKDF (reference sequence). Incomplete CDR3 DNA: TGTGCCACCAGCAGCAACAGGGAACCCTACAATGAG. Protein product: CATSSNREPYNE. The whole CDR3 protein reads CATSSNREPYNEQFF.

This clone was recorded at least ten times. The CDR3 extends 3 residues past the end of the read, so its final part is completed from the germline J gene. The chain employs TRBV6-1 and TRBJ1-4; TRBD1 matches at 8 bases. Germline loops: CDR1 MNHNS, CDR2 SASEGT. The CDR3 has 15 amino acids. The trim removed 4 bases at V and 4 bases at J, leaving 5 bases unmatched. This CDR3 reads CASSARTGYNEKLFF. CDR3 bases read: TGTGCCAGCAGTGCCCGGACAGGGTATAATGAAAAA.

Points on this clone: The read falls 3 residues short of the CDR3 end, and the missing part is taken from the germline J gene. The rearrangement uses TRBV7-3 and TRBJ2-5; the D gene is possibly TRBD1 (5 bases). V lost 5 bases and J 3 bases, leaving 10 bases between the germline ends. Germline loops: CDR1 SGHTA, CDR2 FQGTGA. There are 13 residues in the CDR3. The CDR3 reads CASSQGAEETQYF. The CDR3 bases that were read are TGTGCCAGCAGCCAAGGGGCAGAAGAGACC.

This clone has ten or more counts. The sequence runs out 3 residues before the end of the CDR3; the remainder is reconstructed from the germline J gene. The V and J genes are TRBV7-2 and TRBJ2-1, with D maybe TRBD2 (6 bases). V lost 8 bases and J lost 6, with 17 bases in between. CDR1 SGHTA and CDR2 FQGNSA come from the germline V gene. This CDR3 is built from 14 residues. The CDR3 reads CASGPQTSFNEQFF. The part of the CDR3 DNA that was read is TGTGCCAGCGGACCACAGACTAGTTTCAATGAG.

This clone came up many times. With the read ending 3 residues before the CDR3 end, the germline J gene is used to fill in that end. This chain links TRBV5-4 with TRBJ2-7, with 11 bases fitting TRBD2. This CDR3 region has 15 residues. Germline V gene lookup returns CDR1 SGHNT and CDR2 YYREEE (reference sequence). The junction had 2 bases not matched to a gene; V was cut back by 0 bases and J by 3 bases. CDR3 bases read: TGTGCCAGCAGCTTGGAAGGGACTAGCGGCTACGAG. The encoded protein is CASSLEGTSGYE. The CDR3 reads in full as CASSLEGTSGYEQYF.

This clone occurred many times. The read gets to within 3 residues of the CDR3 end, and the germline J gene fills in the rest. The rearrangement joins TRBV5-1 to TRBJ2-5; D is perhaps TRBD1 (6 bases). The CDR3 spans 15 residues. CDR1 is SGHRS and CDR2 is YFSETQ in the germline V gene. Trimming shortened V by 0 bases and J by 2 bases, and 11 bases separated the two germline ends. CDR3 sequence: CASSLEDRVQETQYF. The DNA read from the CDR3 is TGCGCCAGCAGCTTGGAGGACAGAGTACAAGAGACC. Full variable domain (outside the CDR3, taken from reference TRBV5-1 and TRBJ2-5): KAGVTQTPRYLIKTRGQQVTLSCSPISGHRSVSWYQQTPGQGLQFLFEYFSETQRNKGNFPGRFSGRQFSNSRSEMNVSTLELGDSALYLCASSLEDRVQETQYFGPGTRLLVL.